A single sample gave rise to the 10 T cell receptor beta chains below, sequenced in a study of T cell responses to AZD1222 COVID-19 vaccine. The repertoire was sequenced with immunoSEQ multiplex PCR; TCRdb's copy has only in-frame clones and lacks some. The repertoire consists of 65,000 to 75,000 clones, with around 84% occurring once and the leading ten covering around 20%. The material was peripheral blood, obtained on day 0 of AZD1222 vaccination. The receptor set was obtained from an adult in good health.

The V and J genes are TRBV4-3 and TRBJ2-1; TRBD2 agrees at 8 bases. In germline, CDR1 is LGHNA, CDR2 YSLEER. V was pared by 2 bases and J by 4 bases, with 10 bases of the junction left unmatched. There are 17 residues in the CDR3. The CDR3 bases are TGCGCCAGCAGCCAAAACCTACTAGCGGTTGGTTACAATGAGCAGTTCTTC. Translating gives CASSQNLLAVGYNEQFF.

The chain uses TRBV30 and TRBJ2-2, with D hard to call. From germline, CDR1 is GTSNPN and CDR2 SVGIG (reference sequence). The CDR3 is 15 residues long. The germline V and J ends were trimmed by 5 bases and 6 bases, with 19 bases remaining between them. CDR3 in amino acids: CAWSTFDNSAGELFF. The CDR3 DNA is TGTGCCTGGTCCACGTTCGACAATTCGGCCGGGGAGCTGTTTTTT.

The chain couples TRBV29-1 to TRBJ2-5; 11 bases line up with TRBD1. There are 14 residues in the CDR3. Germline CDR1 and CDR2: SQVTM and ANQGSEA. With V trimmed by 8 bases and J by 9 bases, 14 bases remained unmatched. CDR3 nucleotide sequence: TGCAGCATTATCGGGGGACAGGGGGAAGTAGCCCAGTACTTC. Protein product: CSIIGGQGEVAQYF.

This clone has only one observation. The CDR3 is CASSEGARGSNQPQHF. The CDR3 DNA sequence: TGTGCCAGCAGTGAAGGGGCCCGGGGGAGCAATCAGCCCCAGCATTTT. The chain employs TRBV2 and TRBJ1-5; perhaps TRBD1 as D (5 bases). This CDR3 is 16 amino acids long. Germline V lookup: CDR1 SNHLY, CDR2 FYNNEI. The V end lost 1 base, the J end lost 1 base, and 11 bases lay between the germline ends.

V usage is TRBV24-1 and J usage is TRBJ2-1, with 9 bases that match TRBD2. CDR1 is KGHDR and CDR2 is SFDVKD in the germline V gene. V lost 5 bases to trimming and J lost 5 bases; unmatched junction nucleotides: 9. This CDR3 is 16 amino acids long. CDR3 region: CATSGLTSGRDNEQFF. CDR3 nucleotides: TGTGCCACCAGTGGTCTGACTAGCGGACGAGACAATGAGCAGTTCTTC.

The CDR3 sequence: CASSTEVSSYEQYF. CDR3 bases: TGCGCCAGCAGTACGGAGGTAAGCTCCTACGAGCAGTACTTC. This chain joins TRBV5-1 and TRBJ2-7, with D tentatively TRBD2 (5 bases). Germline V gene lookup returns CDR1 SGHRS and CDR2 YFSETQ. The CDR3 is 14 amino acids. V dropped 5 bases and J dropped 0 bases, with 12 bases sitting between them.

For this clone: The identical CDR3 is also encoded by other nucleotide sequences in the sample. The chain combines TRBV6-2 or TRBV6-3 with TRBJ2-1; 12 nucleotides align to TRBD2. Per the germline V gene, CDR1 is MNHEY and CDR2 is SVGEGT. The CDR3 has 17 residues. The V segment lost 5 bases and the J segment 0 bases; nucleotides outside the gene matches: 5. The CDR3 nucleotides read TGTGCCAGCAGTCCCCGGACTAGCGGGACCTCCTACAATGAGCAGTTCTTC. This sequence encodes CASSPRTSGTSYNEQFF.

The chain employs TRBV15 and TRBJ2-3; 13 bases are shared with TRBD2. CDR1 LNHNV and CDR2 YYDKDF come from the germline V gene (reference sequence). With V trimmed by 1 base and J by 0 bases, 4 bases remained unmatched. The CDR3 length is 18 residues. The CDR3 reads CATSRGLAGGPSTDTQYF. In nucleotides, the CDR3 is TGTGCCACCAGCAGAGGACTAGCGGGGGGCCCTAGCACAGATACGCAGTATTTT.

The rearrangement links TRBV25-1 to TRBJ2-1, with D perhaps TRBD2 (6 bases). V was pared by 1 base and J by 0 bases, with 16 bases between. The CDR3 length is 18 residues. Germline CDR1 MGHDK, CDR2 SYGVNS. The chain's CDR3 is CASSELGLASSSYNEQFF. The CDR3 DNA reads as TGTGCCAGCAGTGAATTGGGGCTAGCGAGCAGCTCCTACAATGAGCAGTTCTTC. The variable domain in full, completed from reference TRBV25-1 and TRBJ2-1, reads EADIYQTPRYLVIGTGKKITLECSQTMGHDKMYWYQQDPGMELHLIHYSYGVNSTEKGDLSSESTVSRIRTEHFPLTLESARPSHTSQYLCASSELGLASSSYNEQFFGPGTRLTVL.

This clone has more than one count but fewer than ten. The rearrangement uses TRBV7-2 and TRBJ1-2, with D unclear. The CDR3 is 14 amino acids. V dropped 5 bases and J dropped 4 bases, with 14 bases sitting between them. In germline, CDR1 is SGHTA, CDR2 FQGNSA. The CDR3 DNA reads TGTGCCAGCAGCCCGAACGGACCCTTCTATGGCTACACCTTC. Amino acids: CASSPNGPFYGYTF.